This TCR beta chain is drawn from a study of spatial heterogeneity in lung cancer. Study-level findings and limits: In tumors, expanded intratumoral alpha and beta TCR counts tracked mutation counts.

Turning to this clonotype: As yet, its antigen is unknown. Because the library targeted alpha chains, this beta chain is an off-target read whose size means little.

MiXCR, run by TCRdb on the 5' RACE reads, gives a single entry per CDR3 protein. The sample lists around 13,000 distinct CDR3 sequences, 4% to 5.5% occurring once. V was trimmed by 6 bases and J by 1 base, leaving 6 bases between them. The CDR3 length is 13 residues. The time point denotes: sample taken at primary tumor resection. The donors were 70 or so patients with non-small cell lung cancer that was early-stage and untreated. Sequencing used lung tumor tissue, obtained at surgery. V usage is TRBV12-3 or TRBV12-4 and J usage is TRBJ2-2; D not resolved. The TCR originated in a male donor with early-stage non-small cell lung cancer. The CDR3 nucleotides are TGTGCCAGCAGCCCCAGGAACACCGGGGAGCTGTTTTTT. Residues: CASSPRNTGELFF.